This TCR beta chain is from a study of blood T cell repertoires in COVID-19. Enrollees, roughly 18 to 89 years old, lived in 24 US areas. The study assigned cohorts using participant-reported clinical history. Authors' data handling: Reference gene primer amplification gave nucleated cell count estimates. Clones were sequenced by immunoSEQ multiplex PCR, and TCRdb holds only the in-frame ones, with some missing. V and J calls plus clone size are reproduced from that table; the DNA served to infer D and trimming. In the table there are some 200,000 clones, about four fifths of which are singletons. CDR3 length: 14 residues. Trimming shortened V by 5 bases and J by 6 bases, and 16 bases separated the two germline ends. Germline V gives CDR1 SGHAT, CDR2 FQNNGV.

This clonotype originated in a woman aged 40 to 55 with acute COVID-19. The sample consisted of PBMCs or T cells enriched from blood (not recorded which). The chain recombines TRBV11-2 with TRBJ1-1; no reliable D call. The CDR3 is CASSILRAIPEAFF. As DNA, the CDR3 is TGTGCCAGCAGCATACTGAGGGCCATCCCTGAAGCTTTCTTT.